Below, one T cell receptor beta chain is given with its context. This specimen belongs to a study of cytomegalovirus exposure and HLA in healthy donors. PCR involved 60 Vbeta and 13 Jbeta primers. The method was immunoSEQ multiplex PCR; TCRdb's version includes in-frame clones alone and lacks a portion of them. The sample contains 100,000 to 150,000 clones, approximately 74% of which appear only once. This receptor was taken from a male donor in good health and CMV-seronegative. The sequencing sample was made of PBMCs.

CDR3 coding DNA: TGCAGCGTTGGTAGCAGGGGAGTAACAGATACGCAGTATTTT. It translates to CSVGSRGVTDTQYF. The chain employs TRBV29-1 and TRBJ2-3; tentatively, D is TRBD1 (6 bases). V lost 4 bases and J lost 3, with 14 bases in between. CDR1 is SQVTM and CDR2 is ANQGSEA in the germline V gene. The CDR3 is 14 amino acids.